This T cell receptor beta chain was observed in a study of shared T cell receptors in the human thymus. Looked up from germline, CDR1 is MGHRA and CDR2 is YSYEKL. This CDR3 region has 14 residues. J lost 3 bases, V lost 4 bases, and 5 bases had no gene match. The method was immunoSEQ multiplex PCR; TCRdb's version includes in-frame clones alone and lacks a portion of them. The table records 600,000 or so clones, roughly 86% of them present only once. The same sample was also studied in work on human thymus T cells.

The receptor was derived from a boy under three years old with a congenital heart defect. Sequenced material: thymocytes. V usage is TRBV4-1 and J usage is TRBJ2-7, with TRBD2 matching 8 bases. The CDR3 DNA reads TGCGCCAGCAGCCCCCCCGGGACTAGCTACGAGCAGTACTTC. Translating gives CASSPPGTSYEQYF.